One sample yielded the 4 T cell receptor beta chains listed below, sequenced in a study of blood T cell repertoires in COVID-19. Sequencing used immunoSEQ multiplex PCR; TCRdb keeps in-frame clones, though not all of them. The sample holds under 300,000 clones, 86% seen once. What was sequenced was peripheral blood. The source of these receptors is a man aged 60 to 75 with acute or convalescent COVID-19.

The chain couples TRBV9 to TRBJ2-5; 8 nucleotides line up with TRBD2. J gave up 3 bases and V 2 bases, and 6 bases lay outside the gene matches. The germline V gene encodes CDR1 SGDLS and CDR2 YYNGEE. There are 15 residues in the CDR3. CDR3 DNA sequence: TGTGCCAGCAGCGTTGGACTAGCTGTGGAAGAGACCCAGTACTTC. Translation gives CASSVGLAVEETQYF. Drawing the rest from reference TRBV9 and TRBJ2-5, the complete variable domain is DSGVTQTPKHLITATGQRVTLRCSPRSGDLSVYWYQQSLDQGLQFLIQYYNGEERAKGNILERFSAQQFPDLHSELNLSSLELGDSALYFCASSVGLAVEETQYFGPGTRLLVL.

V gene TRBV7-2 combines with J gene TRBJ1-3; D uncertain. The CDR3 has 15 residues. CDR1 and CDR2 (germline): SGHTA, FQGNSA. V was clipped by 5 bases and J by 2 bases, with 13 bases between them. The CDR3 loop is CASSQTHRPGNTIYF. The DNA of the CDR3 is TGTGCCAGCAGCCAGACCCACAGACCTGGAAACACCATATATTTT.

This clone was observed a single time. The chain carries TRBV7-9 and TRBJ1-1, with D maybe TRBD1 (5 bases). The germline gives CDR1 SEHNR, CDR2 FQNEAQ (reference sequence). This CDR3 is built from 15 residues. V shed 3 bases and J shed 7 bases, with 18 bases lying between them. CDR3 DNA sequence: TGTGCCAGCAGCTTCGGGGGTAAGGGGCGGGTTGAAGCTTTCTTT. Its translation: CASSFGGKGRVEAFF.

The table lists this clone with a count of one. This sequence joins TRBV2 and TRBJ2-3; 7 bases align to TRBD2. With 8 bases clipped from V and 3 bases from J, the junction kept 5 bases outside the gene matches. This CDR3 is 13 amino acids long. CDR1 and CDR2 from the germline V gene are SNHLY and FYNNEI. Written as DNA, the CDR3 is TGTGCCAGCCGGACTAGAGGGACAGATACGCAGTATTTT. Translation: CASRTRGTDTQYF.